This T cell receptor beta chain stems from a study of CD8+ T cells in alopecia areata. The wider study: Dosing with tofacitinib proceeded for 6 to 18 months, followed by 6 months off drug.

Treatment indicated: oral pan-JAK inhibitor, 5-10 mg twice daily. Peripheral blood samples and lesional scalp punch biopsies were obtained from alopecia areata patients. Germline V gene lookup returns CDR1 SEHNR and CDR2 FQNEAQ (reference sequence). The CDR3 totals 14 residues. The ends lost 5 bases at V and 3 bases at J; junction bases unmatched: 5. This clone was seen only a few times. Its antigen remains unidentified. Whole-study results and caveats: Scalp sample sequencing also detects resident alphabeta T cells of normal skin.

RNA was extracted and reverse transcribed into cDNA as the sequencing template. The protocol was immunoSEQ multiplex PCR, while the TCRdb copy is restricted to in-frame clones and leaves out a portion. The sample has around 190,000 clones; approximately 60% are singletons. The sample consisted of CD4+ T cells sorted from blood, taken at week 4, from a patient treated with tofacitinib. The receptor's source is a human donor with alopecia areata. The V gene is TRBV7-9, the J gene TRBJ1-2; TRBD1 matches 8 bases. CDR3: CASSPTQGDYGYTF. For the CDR3, the DNA is TGTGCCAGCAGCCCGACACAGGGGGACTATGGCTACACCTTC.